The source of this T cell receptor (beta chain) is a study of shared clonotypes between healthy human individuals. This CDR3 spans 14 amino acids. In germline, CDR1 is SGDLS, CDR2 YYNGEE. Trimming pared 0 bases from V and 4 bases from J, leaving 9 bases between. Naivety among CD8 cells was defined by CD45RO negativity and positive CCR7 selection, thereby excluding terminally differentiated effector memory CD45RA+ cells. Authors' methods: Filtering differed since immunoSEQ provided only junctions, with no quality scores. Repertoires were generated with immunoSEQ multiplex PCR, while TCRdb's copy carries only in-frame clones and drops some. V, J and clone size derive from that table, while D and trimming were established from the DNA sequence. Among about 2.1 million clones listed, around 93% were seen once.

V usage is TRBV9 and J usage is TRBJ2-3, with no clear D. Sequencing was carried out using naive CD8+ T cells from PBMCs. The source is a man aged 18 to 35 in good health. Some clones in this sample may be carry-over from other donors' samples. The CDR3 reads CASSVVAHADTQYF. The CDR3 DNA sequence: TGTGCCAGCAGCGTAGTCGCCCACGCAGATACGCAGTATTTT.